This TCR beta chain was sequenced in a study of response to subunit inactivated influenza vaccine. Whole-study results and caveats: Few additional T cells are recruited per seasonal influenza vaccination, authors suggested.

TCRdb used MiXCR to reprocess the RT-PCR reads, holding one entry per CDR3 protein. The table records 650,000 to 700,000 distinct CDR3 sequences, 15% to 18% of them present only once. This clonotype was picked up many times. The antigen is unknown. V trimming: 5 bases; J trimming: 2 bases; junction bases outside the gene matches: 9. CDR3 length equals 15 residues. The TCR sequence derives from a man aged 50-60 years who received an inactivated influenza vaccine. The sample consisted of PBMCs from blood, taken roughly 13 days after vaccination. The V call is TRBV12-3 or TRBV12-4, the J call TRBJ2-7, with TRBD1 identical over 7 bases. CDR3 sequence reads: CASSPGQAITYEQYF. Written as DNA, the CDR3 is TGTGCCAGCAGTCCCGGACAGGCGATAACCTACGAGCAGTACTTC.